This TCR beta chain is drawn from a study of control samples from healthy donors and cancer patients. Germline CDR1 is MGHDK and CDR2 is SYGVNS. The CDR3 runs to 16 residues. V lost 3 bases to trimming and J lost 3 bases; unmatched junction nucleotides: 5. TCRdb's copy holds only in-frame clones and misses some; the assay was immunoSEQ multiplex PCR. The data hold about 250,000 clones, with over 70% observed a single time. J is TRBJ2-2 and V is TRBV25-1; 9 nucleotides agree with TRBD1. The source material was PBMCs. The origin of this receptor is a woman between 55 and 75 years old with lung cancer. CDR3 sequence (DNA): TGTGCCAGCAGTGACCCTAGACAGGGGGACACCGGGGAGCTGTTTTTT. Translated, it gives CASSDPRQGDTGELFF. Full variable domain (rest looked up from reference TRBV25-1 and TRBJ2-2): EADIYQTPRYLVIGTGKKITLECSQTMGHDKMYWYQQDPGMELHLIHYSYGVNSTEKGDLSSESTVSRIRTEHFPLTLESARPSHTSQYLCASSDPRQGDTGELFFGEGSRLTVL.